These T cell receptor beta chains were read from a single sample in a study of T cell changes during pregnancy in multiple sclerosis. Profiling relied on immunoSEQ multiplex PCR, and the TCRdb table lists in-frame clones only, not all of them. The profile covers 60,000 to 70,000 clones, with 92% appearing a single time and roughly 2.7% taken by the ten largest. The sample was peripheral blood, taken in the second trimester of pregnancy. The receptors were gathered from a female donor in good health, enrolled as a control in a pregnancy study. Each CDR3 is given with its conserved first and last residue. A D gene is named only where the DNA matches it firmly. Not every row has a clone size; where given, it reads once, few, many or a size class.

TRBJ2-7 - TRBV19 - TGTGCCAGTAGTATCGGAAGAGGAGGAATATTCTACGAGCAGTACTTC CASSIGRGGIFYEQYF
TRBJ2-2 - TRBV5-1 - TGCGCCAGCTCCTACTACCCCGGAGGGGCCGGGGAGCTGTTTTTT CASSYYPGGAGELFF
TRBJ2-7 - TRBV2 - TGTGCCAGCAGTGCCGAGGTCTCGAATCTCGAGCAGTACTTC CASSAEVSNLEQYF
TRBJ1-6 TRBD1 TRBV5-4 - TGTGCCAGCAGCTCAGGACAGGGGAATTCACCCCTCCACTTT CASSSGQGNSPLHF
TRBJ2-7 - TRBV4-1 - TGCGCCAGCAGCCAAGATTTTCGCGAGCAGTACTTC CASSQDFREQYF
TRBJ1-4 - TRBV4-1 - TGCGCCAGCAGCCAAGGCGTGGCGGGTGAAAAACTGTTTTTT CASSQGVAGEKLFF
TRBJ2-1 - TRBV11-2 - TGTGCCAGCAGCTTAGGGGGAGGGGGTCCTCACCCCTACAATGAGCAGTTCTTC CASSLGGGGPHPYNEQFF
TRBJ1-5 TRBD1 TRBV7-9 once TGTGCCAGCAGCCGGACAGGGGAAAATCAGCCCCAGCATTTT CASSRTGENQPQHF
TRBJ1-2 TRBD1 TRBV28 - TGTGCCAGCAGTTTCCCCAGGGGGTCTAACTATGGCTACACCTTC CASSFPRGSNYGYTF
TRBJ2-7 TRBD1 TRBV30 - TGTGCCTGGAGCGCCCTCGACAGGGTTTTCACCTACGAGCAGTACTTC CAWSALDRVFTYEQYF
TRBJ2-5 TRBD2 TRBV2 - TGTGCCAGCAGGGCGGGACTAGCGGGATTAGAGACCCAGTACTTC CASRAGLAGLETQYF
TRBJ1-1 - TRBV30 - TGTGCCTGGAGTGTTTCAGAAATCACTTTCTTT CAWSVSEITFF
TRBJ2-7 - TRBV15 once TGTGCCACCAGCAGAGTCGACAGGATTTCCTACGAGCAGTACTTC CATSRVDRISYEQYF
TRBJ2-1 - TRBV15 - TGTGCCACCTCCCCCCAAGGCGGGTTGGCACCCAAGCAGTTCTTC CATSPQGGLAPKQFF
TRBJ1-6 - TRBV2 - TGTGCCAGCAGTGTGGGCAGGGTTGATTCACCCCTCCACTTT CASSVGRVDSPLHF
TRBJ2-7 TRBD2 TRBV19 - TGTGCCAGTAGTAAGAGGACTAGCGGGAGTCCTCTCAACTACGAGCAGTACTTC CASSKRTSGSPLNYEQYF
TRBJ2-7 - TRBV30 - TGTGCCTGGAGTAGGAGCTCCTACGAGCAGTACTTC CAWSRSSYEQYF
TRBJ2-1 TRBD2 TRBV19 - TGTGCCAGTAGCCCCCGGGGAGCGGGAGGTTACAATGAGCAGTTCTTC CASSPRGAGGYNEQFF
TRBJ1-5 - TRBV7-3 - TGTGCCAGCAGCTTATTTGGCGGGCAGCCCCAGCATTTT CASSLFGGQPQHF
TRBJ1-1 - TRBV5-1 - TGCGCCAGCAGCTTGATAGTTCAGGGGAGAAACACTGAAGCTTTCTTT CASSLIVQGRNTEAFF
TRBJ2-5 - TRBV13 - TGTGCCAGCAGCTCGAGTTGGGAGACCCAGTACTTC CASSSSWETQYF
TRBJ2-7 - TRBV10-3 - TGTGCCGTCGCTTTCCGGTTGTTGGGGAAAGGTCCCTACAGGAACGAGCAGTACTTC CAVAFRLLGKGPYRNEQYF